The subject of this entry is one T cell receptor (beta chain). This record comes from a study of T-cell reconstitution after alpha-beta-depleted transplantation in children. Germline lookup yields CDR1 SGHRS and CDR2 YFSETQ. The CDR3 contains 14 residues. Trimming cost V 0 bases and J 1 base, with 4 bases left between them. Unique molecular identifiers were incorporated during preparation of the TCRbeta library. TCRdb recomputed calls from the PCR reads with MiXCR, one row per CDR3 protein. The sample consists of some 400,000 distinct CDR3 sequences, roughly 21% of them appearing once. The starting material was PBMCs from the stem cell graft donor, obtained from the stem cell graft. The TCR sequence derives from a human donor who donated a stem cell graft to a child with acute myeloid leukemia. The gene calls are TRBV5-1 and TRBJ2-2; D is uncertain. The CDR3 bases are TGCGCCAGCAGCTTGGCAGTGAACACCGGGGAGCTGTTTTTT. Protein: CASSLAVNTGELFF.